The 2 T cell receptor beta chains below were found in one sample sequenced in a study of T cells in Graves' hyperthyroidism and ophthalmopathy (dated by TCRdb to about 2019). Library construction relied on multiplex PCR. Sequenced on an Illumina HiSeq 2000. The TCR beta CDR3 regions were amplified from RNA transcripts. For the first round of RT-PCR on the TCR CDR3, the HTBI primer set was used together with the Qiagen OneStep RT-PCR kit. The public sequencing data were trimmed at Q25 with fastp and processed into clonotypes with MiXCR by TCRdb, which kept only in-frame beta chains. Every distinct CDR3 protein forms one entry, paired with its most common genes and DNA. A total of approximately 200,000 distinct CDR3 sequences appear in this sample, approximately 20% of them only once. In total, the top ten clones hold about 48% of the sample. The sample consisted of blood. Receptors were obtained from a man aged 35 to 55 with Graves' hyperthyroidism.

In this sample, this clonotype turned up many times. The V gene is TRBV7-9, the J gene TRBJ1-4; D not resolved. The CDR3 covers 12 residues. Trimming took off 8 bases at V and 8 bases at J, with 12 bases between the two ends. CDR1 and CDR2 from the germline V gene are SEHNR and FQNEAQ (reference sequence). The CDR3 DNA is TGTGCCAGCTCGGGAGGAGGAGAAAAACTGTTTTTT. This sequence encodes CASSGGGEKLFF.

This clonotype was seen repeatedly, ten times or more. The chain uses TRBV28 and TRBJ2-7; D gene ambiguous. The CDR3 length is 11 residues. The V end was cut by 7 bases, the J end by 5 bases, with 9 bases between. Looked up from germline, CDR1 is MDHEN and CDR2 is SYDVKM. In DNA form, the CDR3 reads TGTGCCAGCACCTCCCAAAACGAGCAGTACTTC. It yields the protein CASTSQNEQYF.